This TCR beta chain appears in the sequencing data of a study of cytomegalovirus exposure and HLA in healthy donors. Points from the study as a whole: In an earlier analysis, productive rearrangement rates for most beta V segments clustered near 87% or 30%.

Worth noting for this clone: What it binds is unknown.

PCR employed 60 Vbeta and 13 Jbeta primers. Sequenced by immunoSEQ multiplex PCR; TCRdb stores in-frame clones only, minus some. The sample shows around 120,000 clones, about 75% of them seen only once. The germline gives CDR1 SGHRS, CDR2 YFSETQ. This CDR3 is 16 amino acids long. J lost 2 bases, V lost 4 bases, and 5 bases had no gene match. This sequence joins TRBV5-1 and TRBJ2-3, with 12 bases lining up with TRBD2. Sequenced material: PBMCs. The TCR originated in a man aged 55-75 years in good health and CMV-seropositive. The CDR3 nucleotides are TGCGCCAGCAGCCTTCGGACTAGCGGGAACACAGATACGCAGTATTTT. Translated: CASSLRTSGNTDTQYF.